This TCR beta chain was captured in a study of control samples from healthy donors and cancer patients. CDR1 and CDR2 from the germline V gene are WNHNN and SYGVQD (reference sequence). V lost 3 bases to trimming and J lost 3 bases, with 5 bases between them. CDR3 length: 12 residues. Assay used: immunoSEQ multiplex PCR; TCRdb lists only in-frame clones, some missing. Of 95,000 to 130,000 clones listed, over 90% were seen once; the top ten hold about 2.6%. This TCR came from a young man in good health. Sequencing was performed on blood. The genes are TRBV10-1 and TRBJ1-2; D gene uncertain. As DNA, the CDR3 is TGCGCCAGCAGTGACAGCTACTATGGCTACACCTTC. Its translation: CASSDSYYGYTF.